This TCR beta chain was recovered during a study of T cell responses to AZD1222 COVID-19 vaccine. Study-wide findings and caveats: Donors were largely white British and mainly female; clonal diversity was possibly underestimated.

Of note for this clone: The target antigen is unknown.

The germline CDR1 and CDR2 sequences are MGHRA and YSYEKL. The CDR3 contains 16 residues. V was shortened by 3 bases and J by 6 bases, with 20 bases between the two germline ends. Using immunoSEQ multiplex PCR, the repertoire was profiled, and TCRdb retains in-frame clones only, with some absent. Among 130,000 or so clones listed, under 90% were seen once. The specimen comprised peripheral blood, sampled on day 0 of AZD1222 vaccination. The chain has TRBV4-1 and TRBJ1-2, with D possibly TRBD1 on 5 matching bases. The receptor's source is an adult in good health. The CDR3 loop reads CASSHSSGRAFDGYTF. DNA for the CDR3: TGCGCCAGCAGCCATTCCTCGGGCAGGGCGTTCGATGGCTACACCTTC.